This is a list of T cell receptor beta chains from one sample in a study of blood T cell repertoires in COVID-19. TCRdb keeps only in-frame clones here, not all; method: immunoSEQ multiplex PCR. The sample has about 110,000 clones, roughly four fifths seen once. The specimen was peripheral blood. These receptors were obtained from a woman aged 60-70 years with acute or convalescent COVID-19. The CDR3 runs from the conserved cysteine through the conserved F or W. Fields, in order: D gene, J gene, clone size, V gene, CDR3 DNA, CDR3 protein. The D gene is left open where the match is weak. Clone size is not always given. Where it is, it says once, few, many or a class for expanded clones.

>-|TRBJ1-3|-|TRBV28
TGTGCCAGCAGTTTGGGGGGTCCGGACACCATATATTTT
CASSLGGPDTIYF
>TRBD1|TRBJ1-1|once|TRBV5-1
TGCGCCAGCAGCTTGTCAGGGGGTGTGGGCACTGAAGCTTTCTTT
CASSLSGGVGTEAFF
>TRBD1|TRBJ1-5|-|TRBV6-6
TGTGCCAGCAGTTCCCCGGACAGGGGTGGCCAGCCCCAGCATTTT
CASSSPDRGGQPQHF
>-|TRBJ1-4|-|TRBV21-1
TGTGCCAGCAGCAAATTGAGTAGGACCTGCGGGGAAAAACTGTTTTTT
CASSKLSRTCGEKLFF
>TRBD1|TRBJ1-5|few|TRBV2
TGTGCCAGCAGTGCCCGACGGACAGGGATCCAGCCCCAGCATTTT
CASSARRTGIQPQHF
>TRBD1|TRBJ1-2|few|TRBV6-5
TGTGCCAGCATCAAGGACAGGGCGTATGGCTACACCTTC
CASIKDRAYGYTF
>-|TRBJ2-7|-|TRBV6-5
TGTGCCAGCATTCCCCTCCGAGGCGCCTACGAGCAGTACTTC
CASIPLRGAYEQYF
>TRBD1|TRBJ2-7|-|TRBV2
TGTGCCAGCAGTGAAGGGGCAAGGACAGGGGGTTCCGAGCAGTACTTC
CASSEGARTGGSEQYF
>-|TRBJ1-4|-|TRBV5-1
TGCGCCAGCAGCTCGGGTAGTCTTTCAACTAATGAAAAACTGTTTTTT
CASSSGSLSTNEKLFF
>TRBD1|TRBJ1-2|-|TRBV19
TGTGCCAGTAGTAGTTCTGGACAGGGTAACTATGGCTACACCTTC
CASSSSGQGNYGYTF
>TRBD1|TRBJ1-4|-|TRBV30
TGTGCCTGGGATCGCGGGACAGTTAATGAAAAACTGTTTTTT
CAWDRGTVNEKLFF
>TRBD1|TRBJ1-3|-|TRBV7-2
TGTGCCAGCAGCTCAAGTCCAGGGGGGTCTGGAAACACCATATATTTT
CASSSSPGGSGNTIYF
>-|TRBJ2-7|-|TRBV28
TGTGCCAGCAGTTTAGCAGAATCCTACGAGCAGTACTTC
CASSLAESYEQYF
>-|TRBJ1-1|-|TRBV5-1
TGCGCCAGCAGCCCCGTCAGGGGAGACACTGAAGCTTTCTTT
CASSPVRGDTEAFF
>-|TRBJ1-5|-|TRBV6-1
TGTGCCAGCAGTGAAAGAGTAACAGTTTATAGCAATCAGCCCCAGCATTTT
CASSERVTVYSNQPQHF
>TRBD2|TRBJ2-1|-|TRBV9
TGTGCCAGCAGCTGGACTAGCGGGGGAAGCTCCTACAATGAGCAGTTCTTC
CASSWTSGGSSYNEQFF
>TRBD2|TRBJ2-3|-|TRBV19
TGTGCCAGTACCTCACTAGCGGGGGGGACAGATACGCAGTATTTT
CASTSLAGGTDTQYF
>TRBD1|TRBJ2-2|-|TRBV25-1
TGTGCCAGCAGTGGAGGGGGCGCGAACACCGGGGAGCTGTTTTTT
CASSGGGANTGELFF
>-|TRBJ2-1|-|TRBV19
TGTGCCAGTACGGAGGGGAGTTGGGGGAATGAGCAGTTCTTC
CASTEGSWGNEQFF
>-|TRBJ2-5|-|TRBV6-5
TGTGCCAGCAGTTACTCGACTGGCGGGCTGTCGGAGACCCAGTACTTC
CASSYSTGGLSETQYF
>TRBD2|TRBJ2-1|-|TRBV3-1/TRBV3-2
TGTGCCAGCAGCCAATGGGAGGTACTAGCGCCCGTCCACAATGAGCAGTTCTTC
CASSQWEVLAPVHNEQFF
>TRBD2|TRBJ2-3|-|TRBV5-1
TGCGCCAGCAGCTTGGATGGAGCGGGGCGCACAGATACGCAGTATTTT
CASSLDGAGRTDTQYF
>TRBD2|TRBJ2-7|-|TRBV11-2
TGTGCCAGCAGCTTTAGGCGGACTAGCGGCCCCTACGAGCAGTACTTC
CASSFRRTSGPYEQYF
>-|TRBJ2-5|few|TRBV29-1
TGCAGCGTTGGGGGCCTCGGAGAGACCCAGTACTTC
CSVGGLGETQYF
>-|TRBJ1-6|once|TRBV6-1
TGTGCCAGCAGTGAGACAGGCCTTACCGGTTCTTCACCCCTCCACTTT
CASSETGLTGSSPLHF
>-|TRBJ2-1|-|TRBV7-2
TGTGCCAGCAGCTTGGGGCGGAACAATGGGCAGTTCTTC
CASSLGRNNGQFF
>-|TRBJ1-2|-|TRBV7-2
TGTGCCAGCAGCCTGGCTCTCGGGACAAGCGATGGCTACACCTTC
CASSLALGTSDGYTF
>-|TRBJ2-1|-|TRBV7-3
TGTGCCAGCAGCTCGGGACTTCCCCCCTACAATGAGCAGTTCTTC
CASSSGLPPYNEQFF
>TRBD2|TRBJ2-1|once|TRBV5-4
TGTGCCACTATTAGCGGGAGGGCCGTTAACGATGAGCAGTTCTTC
CATISGRAVNDEQFF
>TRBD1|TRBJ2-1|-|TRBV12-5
TGTGCTAGTGGTTTGGTAAGAAGGGCAGGGGGCGCCTCCTACAATGAGCAGTTCTTC
CASGLVRRAGGASYNEQFF
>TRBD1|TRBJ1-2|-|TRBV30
TGTGCCTGGAGTACTCCGGACAGGGGGCTTTTCGGCTACACCTTC
CAWSTPDRGLFGYTF
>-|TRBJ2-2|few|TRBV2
TGTGCCAGCAGTGAATTAGAGTCCGGTTTCGCGAACACCGGGGAGCTGTTTTTT
CASSELESGFANTGELFF
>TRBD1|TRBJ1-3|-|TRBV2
TGTGCCAGCAGTGAAGCGCTTGACAGGGGGTTTTCTGGAAACACCATATATTTT
CASSEALDRGFSGNTIYF
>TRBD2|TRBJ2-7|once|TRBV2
TGTGCCAGCAGCATGGGACTAGCGGGAGTGGCGGGTTGGTTCGAGCAGTACTTC
CASSMGLAGVAGWFEQYF
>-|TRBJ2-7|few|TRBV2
TGTGCCAGCATATCCGGGTTATCCTACGAGCAGTACTTC
CASISGLSYEQYF
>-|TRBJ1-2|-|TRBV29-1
TGCAGCGTTGAAGTCATTGGGCAGCCCTATGGCTACACCTTC
CSVEVIGQPYGYTF
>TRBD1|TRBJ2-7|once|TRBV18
TGTGCCAGCTCACCAGGGACAGGGAGCTCCTACGAGCAGTACTTC
CASSPGTGSSYEQYF
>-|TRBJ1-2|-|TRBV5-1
TGCGCCAGCAGCTTGGCGGGGGGAGCGAACTATGGCTACACCTTC
CASSLAGGANYGYTF
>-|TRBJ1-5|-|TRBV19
TGTGCCAGTACCGACCTTAGGTGGCAGGGGAAGGATCAGCCCCAGCATTTT
CASTDLRWQGKDQPQHF
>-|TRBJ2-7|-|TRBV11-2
TGTGCCAGCAGAATGACAGTCTCCTACGAGCAGTACTTC
CASRMTVSYEQYF
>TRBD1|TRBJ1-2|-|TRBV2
TGTGCCAGCAGTGTTGACAGGGCGAACTATGGCTACACCTTC
CASSVDRANYGYTF
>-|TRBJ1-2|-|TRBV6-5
TGTGCCAGCAGTTATGGACGGGGGAACTATGGCTACACCTTC
CASSYGRGNYGYTF
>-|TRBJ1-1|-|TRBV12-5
TGTGCTAGTGGTTTGGGGCATACGAACACTGAAGCTTTCTTT
CASGLGHTNTEAFF
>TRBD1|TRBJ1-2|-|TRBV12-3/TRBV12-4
TGTGCCAGCAGTATCGGACAGGGCTATGGCTACACCTTC
CASSIGQGYGYTF
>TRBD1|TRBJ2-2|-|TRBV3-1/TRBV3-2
TGTGCCAGCAGCCAGCATCGTACCGGGACAGGGCACCTATCGAACACCGGGGAGCTGTTTTTT
CASSQHRTGTGHLSNTGELFF
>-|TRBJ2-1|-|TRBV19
TGTGCCAGTCAACCGGGACTGGGCTCCTACAATGAGCAGTTCTTC
CASQPGLGSYNEQFF
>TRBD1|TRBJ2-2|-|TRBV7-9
TGTGCCAGCAGCCCGGGACAGGGGCTCCAGGGGGTCACCGGGGAGCTGTTTTTT
CASSPGQGLQGVTGELFF
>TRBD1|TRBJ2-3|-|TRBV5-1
TGCGCCAGTCGATTGGGGACAGGGAGGACAGATACGCAGTATTTT
CASRLGTGRTDTQYF
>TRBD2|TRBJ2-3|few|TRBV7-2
TGTGCCAGCAGCTTACGGGCGGGAGGACAAGATACGCAGTATTTT
CASSLRAGGQDTQYF